The 30 T cell receptor beta chains given below trace back to one sample, sequenced in a study of blood T cell repertoires in COVID-19. Repertoires were generated with immunoSEQ multiplex PCR, while TCRdb's copy carries only in-frame clones and drops some. The repertoire holds around 290,000 clones, with 90% as singletons. Sequenced input: PBMCs or T cells enriched from blood (not recorded which). All receptors come from a woman between 25 and 40 years old who had recovered from COVID-19.

The rearrangement uses TRBV2 and TRBJ1-1, with D possibly being TRBD1 (6 bases). Germline values: CDR1 SNHLY, CDR2 FYNNEI. The CDR3 has 13 residues. The V gene lost 6 bases and the J gene lost 7 bases, with 15 bases spanning the gap. CDR3 nucleotides: TGTGCCAGCAGCCAAACCCACAGGGATGAAGCTTTCTTT. This gives the protein CASSQTHRDEAFF.

The chain links TRBV5-6 to TRBJ1-6; weak D call: TRBD1 (6 bases). The CDR3 is made up of 14 amino acids. CDR1 SGHDT and CDR2 YYEEEE come from the germline V gene. Trimming left V 2 bases short and J 10 bases short, with 13 bases between. Here the CDR3 DNA reads TGTGCCAGCAGCTTCTGGGCAGGGGACTCACCCCTCCACTTT. It translates to CASSFWAGDSPLHF.

This chain links TRBV19 with TRBJ1-4; TRBD1 matches at 7 bases. With 5 bases clipped from V and 7 bases from J, the junction kept 7 bases outside the gene matches. From germline, CDR1 is LNHDA and CDR2 SQIVND (reference sequence). This CDR3 comprises 14 residues. CDR3 residues: CASSDRDSGEKLFF. The CDR3 DNA sequence: TGTGCCAGTAGTGATCGGGACAGTGGTGAAAAACTGTTTTTT.

This clone was counted only a few times. V usage is TRBV15 and J usage is TRBJ2-7; a weak D match, TRBD1 (5 bases). The CDR3 extends over 18 amino acids. V lost 4 bases to trimming and J lost 3 bases, with 25 bases between them. Germline V CDR1 and CDR2: LNHNV, YYDKDF (reference sequence). The CDR3 DNA follows: TGTGCCACCAGCACTAATAATGCCCATGCAGGGCTAAACTACGAGCAGTACTTC. This sequence encodes CATSTNNAHAGLNYEQYF.

The rearrangement links TRBV5-6 to TRBJ1-4; D gene ambiguous. The CDR3 is 17 residues long. Trimming cost V 0 bases and J 4 bases, with 16 bases left between them. Germline values: CDR1 SGHDT, CDR2 YYEEEE. In DNA, the CDR3 is TGTGCCAGCAGCTTGGATCGGGTCGGCAGCCTTAATGAAAAACTGTTTTTT. Protein product: CASSLDRVGSLNEKLFF.

This chain connects TRBV4-2 to TRBJ2-5; TRBD2 might be the D (5 bases). V was cut by 0 bases and J by 5 bases, with 10 bases left in between. The CDR3 is 14 amino acids. Germline V CDR1 and CDR2: LGHNA, YNFKEQ. Written as DNA, the CDR3 is TGTGCCAGCAGCCAAGAGGCTAGCACTGAGACCCAGTACTTC. This codes for CASSQEASTETQYF.

This clone has only one observation. V gene TRBV28 combines with J gene TRBJ2-6, with D possibly being TRBD1 (5 bases). This CDR3 has 15 residues. The V end was cut by 6 bases, the J end by 0 bases, with 9 bases between. Germline V gene lookup returns CDR1 MDHEN and CDR2 SYDVKM. The CDR3 DNA reads TGTGCCAGCAGAGAGACAGTCTCTGGGGCCAACGTCCTGACTTTC. This codes for CASRETVSGANVLTF.

This chain connects TRBV6-4 to TRBJ2-1; 8 bases fit TRBD2. With 5 bases clipped from V and 9 bases from J, the junction kept 6 bases outside the gene matches. Germline V CDR1 and CDR2: MRHNA, SNTAGT. The CDR3 is 13 amino acids. The CDR3, as DNA: TGTGCCAGCAGTCCCGGGACTAGAGGTGAGCAGTTCTTC. Its translation: CASSPGTRGEQFF.

The chain has TRBV6-2 or TRBV6-3 and TRBJ1-5; D is possibly TRBD1 (5 bases). Germline V gives CDR1 MNHEY, CDR2 SVGEGT. The CDR3 totals 15 residues. The ends were cut back, 5 bases at V and 0 bases at J, with 11 bases in the middle. Written as DNA, the CDR3 is TGTGCCAGCAGTCAAGGGGAATATAGCAATCAGCCCCAGCATTTT. It encodes CASSQGEYSNQPQHF.

This clone has just a few counts. The chain carries TRBV18 and TRBJ2-1; 8 positions agree with TRBD1. The CDR3 has 13 amino acids. Germline values: CDR1 KGHSH, CDR2 LQKENI. V lost 6 bases, J lost 4 bases, and 2 bases stayed unmatched. This CDR3 reads CASSGTGYNEQFF. The CDR3, as DNA: TGTGCCAGCTCCGGGACAGGTTACAATGAGCAGTTCTTC. The complete variable domain, with remaining parts taken from reference TRBV18 and TRBJ2-1, reads NAGVMQNPRHLVRRRGQEARLRCSPMKGHSHVYWYRQLPEEGLKFMVYLQKENIIDESGMPKERFSAEFPKEGPSILRIQQVVRGDSAAYFCASSGTGYNEQFFGPGTRLTVL.

This chain connects TRBV30 to TRBJ2-1; 15 bases align to TRBD2. J lost 2 bases, V lost 1 base, and 6 bases had no gene match. CDR3 length: 18 amino acids. Per germline, CDR1 GTSNPN and CDR2 SVGIG (reference sequence). CDR3 nucleotide sequence: TGTGCCTGGAGTGGGACTAGCGGGAGGGCCGGAACCTACAATGAGCAGTTCTTC. It codes for CAWSGTSGRAGTYNEQFF. The full variable domain, its missing parts supplied by reference TRBV30 and TRBJ2-1, is SQTIHQWPATLVQPVGSPLSLECTVEGTSNPNLYWYRQAAGRGLQLLFYSVGIGQISSEVPQNLSASRPQDRQFILSSKKLLLSDSGFYLCAWSGTSGRAGTYNEQFFGPGTRLTVL.

This rearrangement joins TRBV7-8 to TRBJ2-5; D is perhaps TRBD1 (5 bases). Trimming removed 6 bases at V and 1 base at J, with 12 bases between. The germline V gene has CDR1 SGHVS and CDR2 FQNEAQ. CDR3 length: 14 amino acids. Written as DNA, the CDR3 is TGTGCCAGCAGATCCAATACAGGCCAAGAGACCCAGTACTTC. Residues: CASRSNTGQETQYF.

This clone appeared once. The chain couples TRBV6-5 to TRBJ2-7, with D perhaps matching TRBD2 (5 bases). This CDR3 spans 16 amino acids. V was pared by 2 bases and J by 1 base, with 15 bases between. In germline, CDR1 is MNHEY, CDR2 SVGAGI. This CDR3 is CASSYVGAGRSYEQYF. The CDR3 DNA reads as TGTGCCAGCAGTTACGTCGGTGCGGGTAGGTCCTACGAGCAGTACTTC.

CDR3: CAWSIGQGGYEQYF. DNA of the CDR3: TGTGCCTGGAGTATAGGACAGGGAGGCTACGAGCAGTACTTC. This rearrangement joins TRBV30 to TRBJ2-7; 8 bases are a match to TRBD1. The CDR3 totals 14 residues. Looked up from germline, CDR1 is GTSNPN and CDR2 is SVGIG (reference sequence). The V and J ends lost 2 bases and 3 bases, in that order; junction bases with no gene match: 6.

This clone was found once. The rearrangement joins TRBV7-2 to TRBJ2-3; 13 nucleotides agree with TRBD2. V shed 5 bases, J shed 10 bases, and the junction held 15 bases outside the gene matches. CDR1 and CDR2 from the germline V gene are SGHTA and FQGNSA. This CDR3 region has 17 residues. CDR3 sequence reads: CASSPDRTSGRLVAQYF. Here the CDR3 DNA reads TGTGCCAGCAGCCCAGACAGGACTAGCGGGAGACTAGTAGCGCAGTATTTT.

The chain uses TRBV5-4 and TRBJ2-5; D possibly corresponds to TRBD1 (7 bases). Germline V CDR1 and CDR2: SGHNT, YYREEE (reference sequence). The CDR3 runs to 15 residues. Trimming pared 0 bases from V and 5 bases from J, leaving 14 bases between. Written as DNA, the CDR3 is TGTGCCAGCAGCTTGGTCGGAGGGGGCCCCGAGACCCAGTACTTC. Amino acids: CASSLVGGGPETQYF.

The chain is built from TRBV7-9 and TRBJ2-5; D is perhaps TRBD2 (5 bases). V lost 5 bases and J 3 bases, leaving 22 bases between the germline ends. Germline CDR1 is SEHNR and CDR2 is FQNEAQ (reference sequence). The CDR3 consists of 17 residues. The CDR3 DNA reads as TGTGCCAGCAGCGAGAGGAGGCTAGCAAATCACAAAGAGACCCAGTACTTC. Protein: CASSERRLANHKETQYF.

The CDR3 nucleotides are TGTGCCAGCAGGGTCGAACAGTATAGCAATCAGCCCCAGCATTTT. It yields the protein CASRVEQYSNQPQHF. The chain is built from TRBV6-5 and TRBJ1-5; the D is unclear. Germline CDR1 MNHEY, CDR2 SVGAGI. V lost 6 bases to trimming and J lost 0 bases, with 12 bases between them. CDR3 length: 15 residues.

The CDR3 nucleotides are TGTGCCAGCAGCGATACTAGCGGGAGCTATGAGCAGTACTTC. This translates into CASSDTSGSYEQYF. The chain combines TRBV7-2 with TRBJ2-7; TRBD2 agrees at 11 bases. Germline values: CDR1 SGHTA, CDR2 FQGNSA. The CDR3 sequence is 14 residues long. Trimming removed 5 bases from V and 7 bases from J; junction bases left unmatched: 7.

V gene TRBV29-1 combines with J gene TRBJ2-7; TRBD2 agrees at 8 bases. The CDR3 is 13 amino acids. CDR1 is SQVTM, CDR2 ANQGSEA, per germline. V lost 6 bases and J lost 3; bases outside the gene matches: 7. CDR3 residues: CSVAGVGHYEQYF. The CDR3 bases are TGCAGCGTAGCGGGGGTTGGGCACTACGAGCAGTACTTC.

The CDR3 region has the DNA TGCGCCAGCAGTAAAATCTCTCAGGGGGCTCTTGAGAGCAATCAGCCCCAGCATTTT. This translates into CASSKISQGALESNQPQHF. The chain joins TRBV10-2 to TRBJ1-5; 8 bases line up with TRBD1. CDR1 WSHSY and CDR2 SAAADI come from the germline V gene. The trim removed 5 bases at V and 1 base at J, leaving 16 bases unmatched. The CDR3 loop spans 19 amino acids.

The chain combines TRBV30 with TRBJ1-1; 8 nucleotides match TRBD1. This CDR3 is 14 amino acids long. Germline CDR1 GTSNPN, CDR2 SVGIG (reference sequence). V was pared by 5 bases and J by 5 bases, with 10 bases of the junction left unmatched. For the CDR3, the DNA is TGTGCCTGGCACATCGGACAGGGATTGACTGAAGCTTTCTTT. It codes for CAWHIGQGLTEAFF.

This rearrangement joins TRBV11-1 to TRBJ2-1; 11 bases agree with TRBD2. With V trimmed by 1 base and J by 11 bases, 10 bases remained unmatched. The germline V gene has CDR1 SGHAT and CDR2 FQDESV (reference sequence). The CDR3 sequence is 16 residues long. CDR3 protein: CASSLVPGLAGGKQFF. CDR3 in DNA: TGTGCCAGCAGCTTAGTTCCCGGCCTAGCGGGAGGTAAGCAGTTCTTC.

The rearrangement links TRBV28 to TRBJ1-2, with D possibly matching TRBD1 (6 bases). V was trimmed by 5 bases and J by 4 bases, leaving 14 bases between them. Germline V gene lookup returns CDR1 MDHEN and CDR2 SYDVKM. The CDR3 is 14 amino acids. The CDR3 coding sequence is TGTGCCAGCAGTCCTCATGAAGGGGGCTATGGCTACACCTTC. Translation gives CASSPHEGGYGYTF.

This rearrangement joins TRBV6-5 to TRBJ1-2; D gene ambiguous. The CDR3 is 13 amino acids. Germline CDR1 reads MNHEY; CDR2 reads SVGAGI. V shed 6 bases and J shed 3 bases, with 11 bases lying between them. CDR3 DNA sequence: TGTGCCAGCAGCTTAGAACGAGACTATGGCTACACCTTC. Residues: CASSLERDYGYTF.

V is TRBV5-1 and J is TRBJ2-1; 15 bases are a match to TRBD2. The CDR3 is made up of 15 amino acids. V was clipped by 0 bases and J by 10 bases; unmatched bases: 2. Germline values: CDR1 SGHRS, CDR2 YFSETQ. The CDR3: CASSLEGTSGREQFF. The CDR3 DNA follows: TGCGCCAGCAGCTTGGAGGGGACTAGCGGGAGGGAGCAGTTCTTC. The complete variable domain, with remaining parts taken from reference TRBV5-1 and TRBJ2-1, reads KAGVTQTPRYLIKTRGQQVTLSCSPISGHRSVSWYQQTPGQGLQFLFEYFSETQRNKGNFPGRFSGRQFSNSRSEMNVSTLELGDSALYLCASSLEGTSGREQFFGPGTRLTVL.

This chain joins TRBV7-3 and TRBJ2-7, with TRBD1 identical over 7 bases. V shed 2 bases and J 2 bases; nucleotides not matched to a gene: 3. Germline values: CDR1 SGHTA, CDR2 FQGTGA. The CDR3 has 14 residues. In DNA form, the CDR3 reads TGTGCCAGCAGCTTATCCGGGACAGCCTACGAGCAGTACTTC. The encoded protein is CASSLSGTAYEQYF. Based on the CDR3 plus reference TRBV7-3 and TRBJ2-7, the full variable domain is GAGVSQTPSNKVTEKGKYVELRCDPISGHTALYWYRQSLGQGPEFLIYFQGTGAADDSGLPNDRFFAVRPEGSVSTLKIQRTERGDSAVYLCASSLSGTAYEQYFGPGTRLTVT.

The chain links TRBV9 to TRBJ2-1, with TRBD1 as a possible D gene (5 bases). The CDR3 runs to 13 residues. Germline V gene data show CDR1 as SGDLS and CDR2 as YYNGEE. Trimming left V 0 bases short and J 10 bases short, with 11 bases between. In DNA form, the CDR3 reads TGTGCCAGCAGCGTAGTTAGGGGTGGCGAGCAGTTCTTC. This gives the protein CASSVVRGGEQFF.

This chain links TRBV28 with TRBJ2-7; no firm D call. Deletions cut 7 bases from V and 0 bases from J, with 10 bases between. Germline-derived CDR1 and CDR2 are MDHEN and SYDVKM. This CDR3 comprises 13 residues. As DNA, the CDR3 is TGTGCCAGCAAGCTGACTTTCTCCTACGAGCAGTACTTC. It yields the protein CASKLTFSYEQYF.

The chain couples TRBV7-8 to TRBJ1-1, with D uncertain. The CDR3 contains 13 residues. Germline V gives CDR1 SGHVS, CDR2 FQNEAQ. Trimming left V 3 bases short and J 6 bases short, with 11 bases between. The DNA for the CDR3 is TGTGCCAGCAGCTTGGGTGGCGGGTCTGAAGCTTTCTTT. This encodes CASSLGGGSEAFF.